One and the same sample provided the 7 T cell receptor beta chains below, sequenced in a study of CD8+ T cells in alopecia areata. Treatment: oral pan-JAK inhibitor, 5-10 mg twice daily. Extracted from the samples, RNA was reverse transcribed into cDNA to serve as the sequencing template. Using immunoSEQ multiplex PCR, the repertoire was profiled, and TCRdb retains in-frame clones only, with some absent. The sample contains 150,000 to 200,000 clones, roughly three fifths of which appear only once. The sequencing here drew on CD8+ T cells sorted from blood, taken at week 24, from a patient treated with tofacitinib. These receptors originate from a human donor with alopecia areata.

This clone was detected a few times. The CDR3 spells CASSGSENIQYF. For the CDR3, the DNA is TGTGCCAGCAGTGGCAGTGAAAACATTCAGTACTTC. This chain connects TRBV6-6 to TRBJ2-4; D is unresolved. Germline-derived CDR1 and CDR2 are MNHNY and SVGAGI (reference sequence). Between the trimmed V and J ends, which lost 5 bases and 5 bases, there was a span of 7 bases. The CDR3 is made up of 12 amino acids.

The chain joins TRBV4-1 to TRBJ1-1, with 7 positions matching TRBD1. V was pared by 1 base and J by 4 bases, with 9 bases of the junction left unmatched. The CDR3 loop spans 16 amino acids. The germline CDR1 and CDR2 sequences are MGHRA and YSYEKL. CDR3 bases: TGCGCCAGCAGCCAAGCCCCCGGGACAGCAGGCACTGAAGCTTTCTTT. Its protein is CASSQAPGTAGTEAFF.

The rearrangement links TRBV29-1 to TRBJ1-2; D is uncertain. V gave up 2 bases and J gave up 5 bases, with 0 bases separating them. The CDR3 sequence is 9 residues long. Germline lookup yields CDR1 SQVTM and CDR2 ANQGSEA. The CDR3, as DNA: TGCAGCGTTGAATATGGCTACACCTTC. Translated, it gives CSVEYGYTF.

The rearrangement joins TRBV27 to TRBJ2-1, with TRBD1 matching over 11 bases. The V and J ends lost 6 bases and 7 bases, in that order; junction bases with no gene match: 2. The V gene's germline CDR1 is MNHEY and CDR2 SMNVEV (reference sequence). The length of the CDR3 is 13 residues. CDR3 nucleotide sequence: TGTGCCAGCAGGGACAGGGGGCTAAATGAGCAGTTCTTC. It encodes CASRDRGLNEQFF.

The chain has TRBV9 and TRBJ1-1; TRBD1 is a possible D gene (5 bases). From germline, CDR1 is SGDLS and CDR2 YYNGEE. The V end lost 4 bases, the J end lost 6 bases, and 13 bases lay between the germline ends. The CDR3 has 13 residues. In DNA, the CDR3 is TGTGCCAGCAGCCCTGGGGCCCGGGCTGAAGCTTTCTTT. Amino acids: CASSPGARAEAFF.

This clone was recorded a few times. The rearrangement links TRBV6-5 to TRBJ2-2; D remains ambiguous. CDR1 MNHEY and CDR2 SVGAGI come from the germline V gene. The CDR3 loop spans 14 amino acids. V gave up 0 bases and J gave up 4 bases, with 6 bases separating them. The CDR3 region has the DNA TGTGCCAGCAGTTACTCGAGAACCACCGGGGAGCTGTTTTTT. Protein: CASSYSRTTGELFF.

A few counts support this clone. The chain uses TRBV2 and TRBJ2-3; D might be TRBD1 or TRBD2, each matching 5 bases. The CDR3 loop spans 13 amino acids. V gave up 11 bases and J gave up 4 bases, with 16 bases separating them. CDR1 SNHLY and CDR2 FYNNEI come from the germline V gene. The DNA for the CDR3 is TGTGCCGGCGATTACGGGGCTTCAGATACGCAGTATTTT. Amino acids: CAGDYGASDTQYF.